These 8 T cell receptor beta chains were sequenced from one sample in a study of neoadjuvant anti-PD-1 for oral cavity cancer. Some clones are missing from TCRdb's copy, which holds only in-frame ones; the method was immunoSEQ multiplex PCR. The table has over 65,000 clones, about 85% seen once; the top ten hold approximately 3.6%. Described time point: after neoadjuvant nivolumab, at surgical resection. The sequences come from PBMCs, collected after nivolumab (anti-PD-1) treatment. These TCRs come from a person between 35 and 79 years old with oral cavity squamous cell carcinoma.

The J gene is TRBJ1-5, the V gene TRBV4-1; 9 bases map to TRBD1. CDR3 length: 16 amino acids. Germline assignment: CDR1 MGHRA and CDR2 YSYEKL. The J segment lost 4 bases and the V segment lost 1 base, leaving 5 bases of the junction unmatched. CDR3 bases: TGCGCCAGCAGCCAAGTTATGGACAGGGGTAATCAGCCCCAGCATTTT. The encoded protein is CASSQVMDRGNQPQHF.

V usage is TRBV30 and J usage is TRBJ2-1, with D perhaps matching TRBD1 (5 bases). V was trimmed by 2 bases and J by 4 bases, leaving 6 bases between them. Germline assignment: CDR1 GTSNPN and CDR2 SVGIG (reference sequence). The CDR3 is made up of 12 amino acids. The DNA for the CDR3 is TGTGCCTGGAGTAGACAGTACAATGAGCAGTTCTTC. Protein product: CAWSRQYNEQFF.

The rearrangement links TRBV10-3 to TRBJ2-1, with 8 bases that match TRBD2. V dropped 3 bases and J dropped 4; count of bases not matched to a gene: 5. The germline V gene has CDR1 ENHRY and CDR2 SYGVKD. This CDR3 contains 15 residues. The CDR3 reads CAISDLTGGYNEQFF. In DNA form, the CDR3 reads TGTGCCATCAGTGACTTAACGGGAGGGTACAATGAGCAGTTCTTC.

V and J are TRBV5-8 and TRBJ1-5; unclear D gene. The CDR3 has 14 amino acids. The V and J ends lost 4 bases and 1 base respectively, with 9 bases between them. Per germline, CDR1 SGHTS and CDR2 YDEGEE. CDR3 amino acids: CASSNDPSNQPQHF. CDR3 in DNA: TGTGCCAGCAGCAATGACCCAAGCAATCAGCCCCAGCATTTT.

This clone occurred a few times. V and J are TRBV6-5 and TRBJ1-1; no clear D gene. This CDR3 has 12 amino acids. With 5 bases removed from V and 6 bases from J, the gap between germline ends came to 10 bases. CDR1 is MNHEY, CDR2 SVGAGI, per germline. The CDR3 coding sequence is TGTGCCAGCAGTACAACGAGAGCTGAAGCTTTCTTT. This encodes CASSTTRAEAFF.

V usage is TRBV27 and J usage is TRBJ2-7, with 8 bases fitting TRBD1. CDR3 length: 14 amino acids. The V gene end was trimmed by 6 bases and the J gene end by 7 bases; junction bases not matched to a gene: 11. Germline loops: CDR1 MNHEY, CDR2 SMNVEV (reference sequence). CDR3 protein: CASRLGQGAGEQYF. CDR3 coding DNA: TGTGCCAGCAGGCTGGGGCAGGGGGCTGGTGAGCAGTACTTC.

The rearrangement uses TRBV28 and TRBJ1-2, with D possibly being TRBD1 (5 bases). Germline assignment: CDR1 MDHEN and CDR2 SYDVKM. This CDR3 has 13 residues. V was clipped by 6 bases and J by 5 bases, with 13 bases between them. Here the CDR3 reads CASRPSGAYGYTF. Written as DNA, the CDR3 is TGTGCCAGCAGACCCTCCGGGGCTTATGGCTACACCTTC.

V usage is TRBV7-6 and J usage is TRBJ2-1; 8 bases align to TRBD2. J was trimmed by 8 bases and V by 4 bases; bases with no gene match: 13. CDR1 and CDR2 (germline): SGHVS, FNYEAQ. CDR3 length: 16 amino acids. CDR3 protein: CASSSYSTGTRDEQFF. DNA for the CDR3: TGTGCCAGCAGCTCTTACTCAACCGGGACTAGGGATGAGCAGTTCTTC.